This T cell receptor (beta chain) was captured by sequencing in a study of cytomegalovirus exposure and HLA in healthy donors. Study observations and caveats: Within the data, a cluster of highly shared sequence variants was likely a sequencing artifact.

About this clone itself: Its antigen remains unknown.

The primer mix had 60 Vbeta and 13 Jbeta primers. The method was immunoSEQ multiplex PCR; TCRdb's version includes in-frame clones alone and lacks a portion of them. The data contain 170,000 or so clones, 75% to 85% of them seen just once; the ten biggest clones take up about 0.7%. CDR3 size: 16 residues. Germline values: CDR1 SQVTM, CDR2 ANQGSEA. Trimming removed 4 bases from V and 0 bases from J, with 19 bases in between. This TCR was sampled from a boy aged 5-17 years in good health and CMV-seronegative. The V gene is TRBV29-1, the J gene TRBJ2-7; perhaps TRBD1 as D (8 bases). The specimen sequenced was PBMCs. The CDR3 reads CSVVGGSDRVSYEQYF. The CDR3 DNA reads as TGCAGCGTTGTCGGGGGGTCGGACAGGGTCTCCTACGAGCAGTACTTC.